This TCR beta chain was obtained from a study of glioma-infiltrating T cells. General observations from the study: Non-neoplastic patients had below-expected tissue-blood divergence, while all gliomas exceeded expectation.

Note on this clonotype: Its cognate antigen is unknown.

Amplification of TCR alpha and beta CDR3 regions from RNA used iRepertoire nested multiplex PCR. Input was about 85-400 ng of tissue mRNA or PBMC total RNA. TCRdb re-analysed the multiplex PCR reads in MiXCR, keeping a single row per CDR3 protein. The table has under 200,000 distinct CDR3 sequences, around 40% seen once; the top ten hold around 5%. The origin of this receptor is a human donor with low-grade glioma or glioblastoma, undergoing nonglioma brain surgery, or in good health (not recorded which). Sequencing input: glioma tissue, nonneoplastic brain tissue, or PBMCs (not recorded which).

CDR3 bases: TGTGCCAGCATTTCCAGGTGTGGCTACACCTTC. Protein: CASISRCGYTF. This chain connects TRBV28 to TRBJ1-2; D not resolved. V was cut by 7 bases and J by 7 bases, with 10 bases left in between. The CDR3 runs 11 residues. Germline V gene data show CDR1 as MDHEN and CDR2 as SYDVKM.